This T cell receptor beta chain was identified during a study of T cells after yellow fever vaccination. TCR cDNA, made by 5'RACE template switching, carried an added universal primer site and UMIs. One entry per CDR3 protein results from TCRdb running MiXCR on the 5' RACE reads. The sample lists 500,000 to 650,000 distinct CDR3 sequences; 17% were seen once. In its sample, this clonotype was seen a few times. Its antigen remains unknown. V was clipped by 5 bases and J by 8 bases, with 12 bases between them. The length of the CDR3 is 13 residues. The germline V gene has CDR1 SGHTA and CDR2 FQGNSA. Study outcomes and limitations: A weaker secondary response peaked on day 5, the primary on day 15. The CD4 and CD8 compartments had a small share of their clonotypes in common. Post-booster samples contained most primary-vaccination clones (approximately 95% CD4, roughly 88% CD8).

The chain carries TRBV7-2 and TRBJ1-4; D is unresolved. Sequencing used PBMCs, obtained more than 4 days after the first yellow fever vaccination. The source of this sequence is a man younger than 35 who received the YFV17D yellow fever vaccine. The CDR3 is CASSPVHGEKLFF. DNA for the CDR3: TGTGCCAGCAGCCCGGTCCATGGGGAAAAACTGTTTTTT.